The T cell receptor beta chain described here comes from a study of cytomegalovirus exposure and HLA in healthy donors. Primers for the PCR totalled 60 Vbeta and 13 Jbeta. The method was immunoSEQ multiplex PCR; TCRdb's version includes in-frame clones alone and lacks a portion of them. The sample lists roughly 100,000 clones, around 75% occurring once. This CDR3 is 14 amino acids long. V was pared by 4 bases and J by 5 bases, with 9 bases of the junction left unmatched. Germline V CDR1 and CDR2: SGHNT, YYREEE (reference sequence). Material for sequencing was PBMCs. The V call is TRBV5-4, the J call TRBJ2-7; TRBD1 aligns across 7 bases. The receptor was derived from a man younger than 35 in good health and CMV-seropositive. Here the CDR3 reads CASSRGGDGNEQYF. In nucleotides, the CDR3 is TGTGCCAGCAGCCGAGGGGGCGACGGGAACGAGCAGTACTTC.